The 21 T cell receptor beta chains listed next were all sequenced from one sample in a study of blood T cell repertoires in COVID-19. Some clones are missing from TCRdb's copy, which holds only in-frame ones; the method was immunoSEQ multiplex PCR. The data show fewer than 100,000 clones, roughly 87% seen once. Sequencing used peripheral blood. Receptors originate from a woman aged 80 or over with acute or convalescent COVID-19.

The gene calls are TRBV14 and TRBJ1-1; maybe TRBD1 (5 bases). CDR3 length: 11 residues. Germline lookup yields CDR1 SGHDN and CDR2 FVKESK. V shed 5 bases and J shed 7 bases, with 8 bases lying between them. The CDR3 here is CASSKTGEAFF. Here the CDR3 DNA reads TGTGCCAGCAGCAAAACAGGTGAAGCTTTCTTT. Looking up the rest from reference TRBV14 and TRBJ1-1 gives the full variable domain: EAGVTQFPSHSVIEKGQTVTLRCDPISGHDNLYWYRRVMGKEIKFLLHFVKESKQDESGMPNNRFLAERTGGTYSTLKVQPAELEDSGVYFCASSKTGEAFFGQGTRLTVV.

This chain joins TRBV5-1 and TRBJ1-2; 12 positions match TRBD1. CDR1 SGHRS and CDR2 YFSETQ come from the germline V gene. The CDR3 totals 15 residues. V was pared by 4 bases and J by 2 bases, with 3 bases of the junction left unmatched. This CDR3 reads CASSPGTGGNYGYTF. CDR3 DNA sequence: TGCGCCAGCAGCCCCGGGACAGGGGGCAACTATGGCTACACCTTC.

The CDR3 DNA reads TGTGCCAGCAGTTGGTCAGGGGGCACCGGGGAGCTGTTTTTT. Translation gives CASSWSGGTGELFF. V usage is TRBV6-1 and J usage is TRBJ2-2; 7 nucleotides line up with TRBD1. V was clipped by 5 bases and J by 4 bases; unmatched bases: 4. The CDR3 runs 14 residues. Per germline, CDR1 MNHNS and CDR2 SASEGT.

This clone has a single count. The V and J genes are TRBV29-1 and TRBJ1-1, with a tentative D call TRBD1 (6 bases). Germline CDR1 is SQVTM and CDR2 is ANQGSEA. CDR3 size: 13 residues. V was pared by 7 bases and J by 5 bases, with 17 bases between. The CDR3 nucleotides read TGCAGCGCACAGGGTCCCGCCCGAACTGAAGCTTTCTTT. Its protein is CSAQGPARTEAFF.

The chain couples TRBV7-9 to TRBJ2-1; tentatively, D is TRBD1 (5 bases). Trimming stripped 0 bases from V and 4 bases from J, with 7 bases between. From germline, CDR1 is SEHNR and CDR2 FQNEAQ (reference sequence). There are 14 residues in the CDR3. CDR3 loop: CASSLATVYNEQFF. The CDR3 DNA reads TGTGCCAGCAGCTTAGCGACAGTTTACAATGAGCAGTTCTTC.

The chain is built from TRBV6-5 and TRBJ2-7; 7 bases are a match to TRBD1. V shed 8 bases and J 2 bases; nucleotides not matched to a gene: 9. The CDR3 sequence is 14 residues long. Germline lookup yields CDR1 MNHEY and CDR2 SVGAGI. This CDR3 is CASGVQGNTYEQYF. In DNA form, the CDR3 reads TGTGCCAGCGGGGTACAGGGGAACACCTACGAGCAGTACTTC.

The chain combines TRBV10-3 with TRBJ1-6; D possibly corresponds to TRBD1 (5 bases). The CDR3 has 15 residues. The germline V and J ends were trimmed by 5 bases and 7 bases, with 15 bases remaining between them. CDR1 is ENHRY, CDR2 SYGVKD, per germline. CDR3: CAISQDIWRNSPLHF. CDR3 DNA sequence: TGTGCCATCAGTCAGGACATCTGGCGGAATTCACCCCTCCACTTT.

The chain recombines TRBV7-2 with TRBJ2-3, with 7 bases aligning to TRBD1. Trimming at V came to 0 bases and at J to 2 bases, leaving 2 bases not matched to a gene. Germline CDR1 and CDR2: SGHTA and FQGNSA. This CDR3 has 15 residues. CDR3 loop: CASSLAGQTTDTQYF. In DNA, the CDR3 is TGTGCCAGCAGCTTAGCGGGACAGACCACAGATACGCAGTATTTT.

The chain recombines TRBV7-9 with TRBJ2-3, with D uncertain. Trimming shortened V by 4 bases and J by 0 bases, and 2 bases separated the two germline ends. The CDR3 is 12 residues long. CDR1 and CDR2 from the germline V gene are SEHNR and FQNEAQ (reference sequence). CDR3 nucleotides: TGTGCCAGCAGCTCGAGCACAGATACGCAGTATTTT. This translates into CASSSSTDTQYF.

This sequence joins TRBV28 and TRBJ2-5, with 12 bases matching TRBD2. The CDR3 runs to 18 residues. Germline CDR1 and CDR2: MDHEN and SYDVKM. The trim removed 5 bases at V and 4 bases at J, leaving 14 bases unmatched. DNA of the CDR3: TGTGCCAGCAGTCCACCCCTAGCGGGAGGGCCTCGGGGAGAGACCCAGTACTTC. This encodes CASSPPLAGGPRGETQYF. The entire variable domain, with the rest obtained from reference TRBV28 and TRBJ2-5, is as follows: DVKVTQSSRYLVKRTGEKVFLECVQDMDHENMFWYRQDPGLGLRLIYFSYDVKMKEKGDIPEGYSVSREKKERFSLILESASTNQTSMYLCASSPPLAGGPRGETQYFGPGTRLLVL.

This chain joins TRBV10-1 and TRBJ1-6, with D perhaps TRBD1 (6 bases). Germline values: CDR1 WNHNN, CDR2 SYGVQD (reference sequence). V lost 0 bases to trimming and J lost 7 bases, with 10 bases between them. The CDR3 has 15 amino acids. The CDR3 nucleotides are TGCGCCAGCAGTGAGTCCAGCGGGGGCAATTCACCCCTCCACTTT. Protein: CASSESSGGNSPLHF.

This sequence joins TRBV5-1 and TRBJ1-4; TRBD1 aligns across 7 bases. Unmatched junction bases numbered 6, after V lost 2 bases and J lost 5 bases. Per the germline V gene, CDR1 is SGHRS and CDR2 is YFSETQ. This CDR3 has 15 residues. The CDR3 coding sequence is TGCGCCAGCAGCTTTACGGGACAGCTAAATGAAAAACTGTTTTTT. Its protein product is CASSFTGQLNEKLFF. Drawing the rest from reference TRBV5-1 and TRBJ1-4, the complete variable domain is KAGVTQTPRYLIKTRGQQVTLSCSPISGHRSVSWYQQTPGQGLQFLFEYFSETQRNKGNFPGRFSGRQFSNSRSEMNVSTLELGDSALYLCASSFTGQLNEKLFFGSGTQLSVL.

The chain has TRBV7-9 and TRBJ1-1; D uncertain. With 4 bases removed from V and 6 bases from J, the gap between germline ends came to 18 bases. Per the germline V gene, CDR1 is SEHNR and CDR2 is FQNEAQ (reference sequence). The CDR3 extends over 15 amino acids. The CDR3 sequence: CASSSEWASDAEAFF. For the CDR3, the DNA is TGTGCCAGCAGCTCCGAGTGGGCTTCTGACGCTGAAGCTTTCTTT.

CDR3 amino acids: CAISQKYEQYF. The DNA of the CDR3 is TGTGCCATCAGTCAGAAGTACGAGCAGTACTTC. This chain connects TRBV10-3 to TRBJ2-7; D is unresolved. The germline CDR1 and CDR2 sequences are ENHRY and SYGVKD. V was shortened by 5 bases and J by 4 bases, with 6 bases between the two germline ends. This CDR3 is built from 11 residues.

This rearrangement joins TRBV2 to TRBJ1-1, with D possibly TRBD1 on 6 matching bases. Germline V CDR1 and CDR2: SNHLY, FYNNEI. Between the trimmed V and J ends, which lost 0 bases and 6 bases, there was a span of 11 bases. The CDR3 runs 14 residues. Here the CDR3 DNA reads TGTGCCAGCAGTGAAGCAGGGGGAAGGGCTGAAGCTTTCTTT. Residues: CASSEAGGRAEAFF. Complete variable domain (other parts from reference TRBV2 and TRBJ1-1): EPEVTQTPSHQVTQMGQEVILRCVPISNHLYFYWYRQILGQKVEFLVSFYNNEISEKSEIFDDQFSVERPDGSNFTLKIRSTKLEDSAMYFCASSEAGGRAEAFFGQGTRLTVV.

The chain links TRBV3-1 (or the pseudogene TRBV3-2) to TRBJ2-1, with 10 positions matching TRBD2. V dropped 4 bases and J dropped 8; count of bases not matched to a gene: 11. Germline assignment: CDR1 LGHDT and CDR2 YNNKEL (reference sequence). This CDR3 contains 16 residues. The CDR3 DNA reads TGTGCCAGCAGCCCCTTAGGGGTAGCGGGGGGCGATGAGCAGTTCTTC. The encoded protein is CASSPLGVAGGDEQFF.

This rearrangement joins TRBV11-3 to TRBJ2-3; TRBD2 agrees at 8 bases. CDR3 length: 14 amino acids. Germline V CDR1 and CDR2: SGHNT, YENEEA. The V and J ends lost 4 bases and 2 bases, in that order; junction bases with no gene match: 2. CDR3 protein: CASSSGGATDTQYF. The DNA for the CDR3 is TGTGCCAGCAGCTCCGGGGGGGCCACAGATACGCAGTATTTT.

The chain employs TRBV5-6 and TRBJ2-1; tentative D call: TRBD2 (7 bases). V was cut by 6 bases and J by 0 bases, with 16 bases left in between. Per the germline V gene, CDR1 is SGHDT and CDR2 is YYEEEE. The length of the CDR3 is 16 residues. The CDR3: CASTWGGGSSYNEQFF. The DNA of the CDR3 is TGTGCCAGCACCTGGGGGGGCGGGAGCTCCTACAATGAGCAGTTCTTC. The full variable domain, its missing parts supplied by reference TRBV5-6 and TRBJ2-1, is DAGVTQSPTHLIKTRGQQVTLRCSPKSGHDTVSWYQQALGQGPQFIFQYYEEEERQRGNFPDRFSGHQFPNYSSELNVNALLLGDSALYLCASTWGGGSSYNEQFFGPGTRLTVL.

V usage is TRBV18 and J usage is TRBJ1-5, with TRBD1 matching over 9 bases. After removal of 5 bases from V and 5 bases from J, the junction contained 4 bases not matched to a gene. The CDR3 is 14 amino acids. Per germline, CDR1 KGHSH and CDR2 LQKENI. The CDR3 is CASSEWTGDQPQHF. CDR3 DNA sequence: TGTGCCAGCTCAGAGTGGACAGGGGATCAGCCCCAGCATTTT.

This sequence joins TRBV5-1 and TRBJ2-7; TRBD1 matches 8 bases. The junction had 3 bases not matched to a gene; V was cut back by 0 bases and J by 4 bases. CDR3 length equals 14 residues. Germline V gene lookup returns CDR1 SGHRS and CDR2 YFSETQ. This CDR3 is CASSLEGTGYEQYF. The CDR3 DNA sequence: TGCGCCAGCAGCTTGGAAGGGACAGGTTACGAGCAGTACTTC.

The chain carries TRBV21-1 and TRBJ2-5; the table's TRBD1 call for D was not verified on the DNA. TRBV21-1 is deemed a pseudogene. The CDR3 covers 15 residues. The CDR3: CASSKVVQGQETQYF. The DNA of the CDR3 is TGTGCCAGCAGCAAAGTAGTACAGGGACAAGAGACCCAGTACTTC.